Shown below are 24 T cell receptor beta chains from a single sample sequenced in a study of graft-versus-host responses after intestinal transplantation. Lymphocytes (intraepithelial and lamina propria) were released by processing the graft tissue. Assay: immunoSEQ multiplex PCR; the TCRdb copy retains only in-frame clones and omits some. In the table there are 7,500 to 10,000 clones, around four fifths of which are singletons. The sample consisted of ileum tissue, taken 527 days after intestinal transplant. The origin of the receptors is a human patient who received an intestinal transplant, so some T cells may come from the graft donor.

V usage is TRBV19 and J usage is TRBJ2-1, with a weak D call TRBD1 (5 bases). Germline V CDR1 and CDR2: LNHDA, SQIVND (reference sequence). V was shortened by 5 bases and J by 8 bases, with 7 bases between the two germline ends. The CDR3 is 11 residues long. The CDR3 reads CASSLGDEQFF. The CDR3 DNA reads as TGTGCCAGTAGTCTAGGGGATGAGCAGTTCTTC.

This chain joins TRBV30 and TRBJ2-7; TRBD2 agrees at 8 bases. The CDR3 sequence is 14 residues long. Germline V gives CDR1 GTSNPN, CDR2 SVGIG (reference sequence). This chain's CDR3 is CVLARGGSSYEQYF. DNA of the CDR3: TGTGTGCTTGCCCGCGGGGGGAGCTCCTACGAGCAGTACTTC.

The genes are TRBV13 and TRBJ2-2; no definite D call. Germline V gene data show CDR1 as PRHDT and CDR2 as FYEKMQ (reference sequence). CDR3 length: 12 amino acids. Trimming shortened V by 1 base and J by 8 bases, and 5 bases separated the two germline ends. In nucleotides, the CDR3 is TGTGCCAGCAGCTTAGAGAGTGGGGAGCTGTTTTTT. Translating gives CASSLESGELFF.

The CDR3 loop reads CASSRQGGVTGELFF. CDR3 sequence (DNA): TGTGCCAGCAGCCGACAGGGAGGTGTCACCGGGGAGCTGTTTTTT. The chain employs TRBV11-3 and TRBJ2-2; tentative D call: TRBD1 (7 bases). V was trimmed by 5 bases and J by 4 bases, leaving 14 bases between them. CDR1 and CDR2 from the germline V gene are SGHNT and YENEEA. CDR3 length: 15 amino acids.

V gene TRBV19 combines with J gene TRBJ2-5, with 14 nucleotides matching TRBD2. The J call may be wrong; the DNA end is better matched by TRBJ2-7. This CDR3 is built from 19 residues. The germline V gene encodes CDR1 LNHDA and CDR2 SQIVND (reference sequence). The chain's CDR3 is CASSRRLAGGPGVLYEQYF. CDR3 DNA sequence: TGTGCCAGTAGTAGGCGACTAGCGGGAGGGCCCGGCGTACTCTACGAGCAGTACTTC.

This chain links TRBV9 with TRBJ1-1, with a weak D call TRBD1 (5 bases). V was trimmed by 3 bases and J by 4 bases, leaving 13 bases between them. The CDR3 sequence is 14 residues long. CDR1 is SGDLS and CDR2 is YYNGEE in the germline V gene. CDR3 coding DNA: TGTGCCAGCAGCGCGGTGGGGGGAGTCACTGAAGCTTTCTTT. Translation: CASSAVGGVTEAFF. The full variable domain, in which reference TRBV9 and TRBJ1-1 provide the parts outside the CDR3, is DSGVTQTPKHLITATGQRVTLRCSPRSGDLSVYWYQQSLDQGLQFLIQYYNGEERAKGNILERFSAQQFPDLHSELNLSSLELGDSALYFCASSAVGGVTEAFFGQGTRLTVV.

CDR3 region: CASSLVDTNYGYTF. DNA of the CDR3: TGTGCCAGCAGCTTAGTAGACACTAACTATGGCTACACCTTC. This chain uses TRBV11-2 with TRBJ1-2; D remains ambiguous. The CDR3 length is 14 residues. V shed 1 base and J shed 0 bases, with 6 bases lying between them. Germline V lookup: CDR1 SGHAT, CDR2 FQNNGV.

In regard to this clone: Germline is not matched at one junction end, which may reflect a read error. CDR3 region: CASSFNLDRVAAF. CDR3 DNA sequence: TGCGCCAGCAGCTTCAACCTTGACAGGGTGGCCGCCTTC. The chain joins TRBV5-1 to TRBJ1-2; 7 bases line up with TRBD1. There are 13 residues in the CDR3. Germline-derived CDR1 and CDR2 are SGHRS and YFSETQ.

The CDR3 bases are TGTGCCAGCAGTTGGACGGGGACAAGCGAGCAGTACTTC. Amino acids: CASSWTGTSEQYF. The chain links TRBV28 to TRBJ2-7; a weak D match, TRBD1 (6 bases). The germline V and J ends were trimmed by 4 bases and 6 bases, with 13 bases remaining between them. The CDR3 runs to 13 residues. The germline V gene has CDR1 MDHEN and CDR2 SYDVKM.

V and J are TRBV28 and TRBJ1-5; D is perhaps TRBD1 (5 bases). CDR1 is MDHEN, CDR2 SYDVKM, per germline. CDR3 length equals 17 residues. V gave up 2 bases and J gave up 3 bases, with 17 bases separating them. CDR3 coding DNA: TGTGCCAGCAGTTTAGGGGGATTGGGGCAACTCAATCAGCCCCAGCATTTT. This encodes CASSLGGLGQLNQPQHF.

The chain employs TRBV27 and TRBJ2-5; possible D gene TRBD2, 7 bases. The CDR3 is 15 residues long. V was trimmed by 0 bases and J by 5 bases, leaving 13 bases between them. Germline assignment: CDR1 MNHEY and CDR2 SMNVEV (reference sequence). In DNA, the CDR3 is TGTGCCAGCAGTTTATCGAGGGGGGGCGGGGAGACCCAGTACTTC. Its protein is CASSLSRGGGETQYF.

This chain uses TRBV20-1 with TRBJ2-1; the D is unclear. Germline assignment: CDR1 DFQATT and CDR2 SNEGSKA (reference sequence). V lost 5 bases to trimming and J lost 6 bases, with 8 bases between them. The CDR3 has 11 amino acids. The CDR3: CSAVPSNEQFF. The CDR3 nucleotides are TGCAGTGCTGTACCGTCCAATGAGCAGTTCTTC.

The chain joins TRBV5-1 to TRBJ2-7; perhaps TRBD1 as D (7 bases). In germline, CDR1 is SGHRS, CDR2 YFSETQ. There are 14 residues in the CDR3. V shed 0 bases and J shed 6 bases, with 13 bases lying between them. CDR3 in DNA: TGCGCCAGCAGCTTGGCCAGCCAGGGGGGCGAGCAGTACTTC. It is translated as CASSLASQGGEQYF.

With respect to this clone: The sample contains more than one DNA sequence encoding this CDR3. This chain connects TRBV6-6 to TRBJ1-1, with D perhaps matching TRBD1 (6 bases). This CDR3 contains 15 residues. The germline V gene has CDR1 MNHNY and CDR2 SVGAGI (reference sequence). Trimming stripped 3 bases from V and 7 bases from J, with 18 bases between. CDR3 protein: CASSYRARGSNEAFF. The DNA of the CDR3 is TGTGCCAGCAGTTATAGGGCCAGGGGTTCAAATGAAGCTTTCTTT.

The V and J genes are TRBV28 and TRBJ1-1; a possible D gene is TRBD1 (6 bases). The CDR3 loop spans 15 amino acids. CDR1 and CDR2 from the germline V gene are MDHEN and SYDVKM. V was pared by 3 bases and J by 1 base, with 12 bases between. CDR3 coding DNA: TGTGCCAGCAGTTTTTTTGGGGGCCCGAACACTGAAGCTTTCTTT. It translates to CASSFFGGPNTEAFF.

This clone was seen just once. This rearrangement joins TRBV4-2 to TRBJ1-1; no clear D. The germline gives CDR1 LGHNA, CDR2 YNFKEQ. Trimming cost V 1 base and J 4 bases, with 7 bases left between them. This CDR3 has 13 amino acids. CDR3 nucleotides: TGTGCCAGCAGCCAAGGGGCAGTCACTGAAGCTTTCTTT. This gives the protein CASSQGAVTEAFF.

The chain carries TRBV7-3 and TRBJ2-5; 7 bases align to TRBD1. The CDR3 is made up of 14 amino acids. V lost 4 bases to trimming and J lost 4 bases; unmatched junction nucleotides: 6. Germline loops: CDR1 SGHTA, CDR2 FQGTGA. CDR3 bases: TGTGCCAGCAGCTCACAGGGGCCCGGAGAGACCCAGTACTTC. This gives the protein CASSSQGPGETQYF. Filled out from reference TRBV7-3 and TRBJ2-5, the complete variable domain reads GAGVSQTPSNKVTEKGKYVELRCDPISGHTALYWYRQSLGQGPEFLIYFQGTGAADDSGLPNDRFFAVRPEGSVSTLKIQRTERGDSAVYLCASSSQGPGETQYFGPGTRLLVL.

The chain employs TRBV6-1 and TRBJ1-1; no clear D. This CDR3 has 11 amino acids. V was cut by 8 bases and J by 8 bases, with 12 bases left in between. Germline lookup yields CDR1 MNHNS and CDR2 SASEGT. This CDR3 reads CASVSDLEAFF. The CDR3, as DNA: TGTGCCAGCGTTTCGGATTTGGAAGCTTTCTTT.

The CDR3 region has the DNA TGCGCCAGCAGCCCGGGACAGGGGCCCTACGAGCAGTACTTC. It translates to CASSPGQGPYEQYF. The genes are TRBV5-1 and TRBJ2-7, with TRBD1 identical over 10 bases. The CDR3 covers 14 residues. Germline-derived CDR1 and CDR2 are SGHRS and YFSETQ. V lost 4 bases, J lost 2 bases, and 3 bases stayed unmatched.

The CDR3 loop reads CASSLGLAPDTQYF. As DNA, the CDR3 is TGTGCCAGCAGTTTAGGCCTAGCGCCAGATACGCAGTATTTT. The rearrangement uses TRBV28 and TRBJ2-3, with D tentatively TRBD2 (6 bases). Germline V gene data show CDR1 as MDHEN and CDR2 as SYDVKM. The CDR3 extends over 14 amino acids. V lost 2 bases and J lost 4, with 10 bases in between.

The V gene is TRBV7-2, the J gene TRBJ2-7; perhaps TRBD1 as D (6 bases). The CDR3 consists of 13 residues. Germline CDR1 is SGHTA and CDR2 is FQGNSA. V lost 4 bases, J lost 12 bases, and 19 bases lay in between. CDR3 sequence (DNA): TGTGCCAGCAGCTCATCGACATGGGGGCAACGGTACTTC. It yields the protein CASSSSTWGQRYF.

The chain carries TRBV7-2 and TRBJ2-7; 9 bases agree with TRBD2. The CDR3 has 17 amino acids. J was trimmed by 2 bases and V by 5 bases; bases with no gene match: 13. In germline, CDR1 is SGHTA, CDR2 FQGNSA. The CDR3 protein is CASSPEGASGAPYEQYF. The DNA of the CDR3 is TGTGCCAGCAGCCCAGAGGGAGCTAGCGGGGCGCCCTACGAGCAGTACTTC.

V usage is TRBV7-8 and J usage is TRBJ2-5, with 7 positions matching TRBD2. Germline CDR1 SGHVS, CDR2 FQNEAQ. V lost 0 bases, J lost 11 bases, and 9 bases stayed unmatched. The CDR3 has 14 residues. CDR3 sequence (DNA): TGTGCCAGCAGCTTAGCCCCTCCGAGCGGGGAGCAGTACTTC. Its protein product is CASSLAPPSGEQYF.

The rearrangement uses TRBV4-1 and TRBJ1-1; unclear D gene. The CDR3 spans 16 residues. Per the germline V gene, CDR1 is MGHRA and CDR2 is YSYEKL. V was shortened by 7 bases and J by 2 bases, with 20 bases between the two germline ends. The CDR3 coding sequence is TGCGCCAGCACAGTGTCGGTTTTCCTGCCTAACACTGAAGCTTTCTTT. Amino acids: CASTVSVFLPNTEAFF.